This is a list of T cell receptor beta chains from one sample in a study of long-term antiretroviral therapy in people with HIV. Produced via immunoSEQ multiplex PCR; TCRdb's table is partial and in-frame only. The table records around 24,000 clones, roughly 93% of them present only once. Sequenced here: unsorted PBMCs, sampled 7.6 years after starting antiretroviral therapy. All receptors derive from a woman aged 40 to 50 with HIV. CDR3s include the opening cysteine and the closing phenylalanine or tryptophan. Fields, in order: clone size, D gene, V gene, J gene, CDR3 DNA, CDR3 protein. A D gene is named only where the DNA matches it firmly. Not every row has a clone size; where given, it reads once, few, many or a size class.

>NA|NA|TRBV10-3|TRBJ2-7
TGTGCCATCAGTATGGACAGCCAAACTGTGCTTTACGAGCAGTACTTC
CAISMDSQTVLYEQYF
>few|TRBD2|TRBV4-1|TRBJ2-3
TGCGCCAGCAGCCGCGAGAGCGGGGGGCGCACAGATACGCAGTATTTT
CASSRESGGRTDTQYF
>NA|NA|TRBV7-2|TRBJ1-2
TGTGCCAGCAGCTCAGGGGTTCGAGCTAACTATGGCTACACCTTC
CASSSGVRANYGYTF
>NA|NA|TRBV29-1|TRBJ2-3
TGCAGCGTTTTCCGGGACACGGCCCGCAGCGATACGCAGTATTTT
CSVFRDTARSDTQYF
>once|NA|TRBV25-1|TRBJ2-7
TGTGCCAGCTCGGAACAGGTTGTCTACGAGCAGTACTTC
CASSEQVVYEQYF
>NA|NA|TRBV2|TRBJ1-6
TGTGCCAGCATGAGGACGGATTCACCCCTCCACTTT
CASMRTDSPLHF
>NA|TRBD1|TRBV5-1|TRBJ2-1
TGCGCCAGCAGCTTGAGGACAGGGGTTCAGGACAATGAGCAGTTCTTC
CASSLRTGVQDNEQFF
>NA|NA|TRBV2|TRBJ1-2
TGTGCCAGCCTGAAGGGGGGCCGGGGCTATGGCTACACCTTC
CASLKGGRGYGYTF
>NA|NA|TRBV5-1|TRBJ2-2
TGTGCCAGCAGCTTAGGACACAACACCGGGGAGCTGTTTTTT
CASSLGHNTGELFF
>NA|TRBD1|TRBV4-2|TRBJ1-4
TGTGCCAGCAGCCAAGTGGGACAGACTAATGAAAAACTGTTTTTT
CASSQVGQTNEKLFF
>NA|NA|TRBV19|TRBJ2-6
TGTGCCAGTAGTATAGGGGGGGGCTTAGCTGGGGCCAACGTCCTGACTTTC
CASSIGGGLAGANVLTF
>few|NA|TRBV6-6|TRBJ1-3
TGTGCCAGCAGTTACTCGAGGGGCTCTGGAAACACCATATATTTT
CASSYSRGSGNTIYF
>NA|NA|TRBV4-3|TRBJ1-6
TGCGCCAGCAGCCCGACCGGGACACGGGATTCACCCCTCCACTTT
CASSPTGTRDSPLHF
>NA|NA|TRBV2|TRBJ1-1
TGTGCCAGCAGCGACACCGGACGGTGGAAAGCTTTCTTT
CASSDTGRWKAFF
>NA|TRBD2|TRBV7-2|TRBJ2-3
TGTGCCAGCAGCTTAGGACTAGCGGGGGGCCAAGCCACAGATACGCAGTATTTT
CASSLGLAGGQATDTQYF
>NA|NA|TRBV5-6|TRBJ2-7
TGTGCCAGCAGCTTGCCAGCGAACGAGCAGTACTTC
CASSLPANEQYF
>NA|NA|TRBV21-1|TRBJ1-6
TGTGCCAGCAGCAAAGCAAGGGGCAGGGCCAGACGATATAATTCACCCCTCCACTTT
CASSKARGRARRYNSPLHF
>NA|TRBD1|TRBV5-5|TRBJ1-2
TGTGCCAGCAGCTCCCTAGACAGGGCCAATAACTATGGCTACACCTTC
CASSSLDRANNYGYTF
>NA|TRBD1|TRBV7-9|TRBJ2-2
TGTGCCAGCAGCTCCCGGGACAGGGGTGGAAACACCGGGGAGCTGTTTTTT
CASSSRDRGGNTGELFF
>NA|NA|TRBV5-5|TRBJ2-7
TGTGCCAGCAGCAAGACAGATTCCTACGAGCAGTACTTC
CASSKTDSYEQYF
>NA|TRBD2|TRBV6-5|TRBJ2-3
TGTGCCAGCTCCCAATCTGAGCGGGGGGGGAAGTATTTT
CASSQSERGGKYF
>NA|NA|TRBV5-1|TRBJ1-4
TGCGCCAGCAGCTTCCTCGGGGCAGGGGAAAAACTGTTTTTT
CASSFLGAGEKLFF
>NA|NA|TRBV7-2|TRBJ2-1
TGTGCCAGCAGCTTATGGACAGAGGATGAGCAGTTCTTC
CASSLWTEDEQFF
>NA|NA|TRBV11-2|TRBJ2-7
TGTGCCAGCAGCTTATACGGACTACTGGGGGAGCAGTACTTC
CASSLYGLLGEQYF
>NA|NA|TRBV7-8|TRBJ1-1
TGTGCCAGCAGCCCCCGATCGAAGAACACTGAAGCTTTCTTT
CASSPRSKNTEAFF
>NA|TRBD2|TRBV19|TRBJ2-3
TGTGCCAGTAGTACAACAGGACTAGCGCAACGCAGGGGTACGCAGTATTTT
CASSTTGLAQRRGTQYF
>NA|NA|TRBV10-3|TRBJ2-2
TGTGCCATCAGTGGGAAAGGAGCGAACACCGGGGAGCTGTTTTTT
CAISGKGANTGELFF